The 2 T cell receptor beta chains in this list originate from one sample, sequenced in a study of blood T cell repertoires in COVID-19. Profiling relied on immunoSEQ multiplex PCR, and the TCRdb table lists in-frame clones only, not all of them. This repertoire shows some 29,000 clones, approximately 83% found once; its top ten account for 25% to 30%. Specimen: peripheral blood. Receptor source: a woman older than 75 with COVID-19, enrolled during active disease.

The rearrangement uses TRBV5-6 and TRBJ1-1; D ambiguous. Trimming cost V 4 bases and J 4 bases, with 11 bases left between them. Germline CDR1 SGHDT, CDR2 YYEEEE. The CDR3 is 13 amino acids. CDR3: CASSRPTGTEAFF. The CDR3 DNA follows: TGTGCCAGCAGCCGGCCAACGGGCACTGAAGCTTTCTTT.

The V call is TRBV3-1 (or the pseudogene TRBV3-2), the J call TRBJ1-6; 8 bases are a match to TRBD1. Looked up from germline, CDR1 is LGHDT and CDR2 is YNNKEL (reference sequence). The CDR3 is made up of 14 amino acids. The junction had 6 bases not matched to a gene; V was cut back by 5 bases and J by 9 bases. The CDR3 loop is CASSTQGGASPLHF. CDR3 sequence (DNA): TGTGCCAGCAGCACACAGGGGGGGGCTTCACCCCTCCACTTT.